This T cell receptor (beta chain) is from a study of blood T cell repertoires in COVID-19. Background on the study: Spain, Italy and the United States supplied samples that represented acute and convalescent COVID-19. T cells, B-cell-depleted T cells, or PBMCs supplied cDNA or gDNA.

This table comes from immunoSEQ multiplex PCR, and its TCRdb copy is limited to in-frame clones, with some not included. There are roughly 20,000 clones in the sample; around 84% occur only once, and around 31% lies in the top ten. This clone was observed once. The specimen sequenced was peripheral blood. The sequence came from a human donor with active COVID-19. The donor label of this sample is uncertain.

The CDR3 bases are TGTGCCAGCAGCCCGACAGGGGGAAACGGAAACACCATATATTTT. It translates to CASSPTGGNGNTIYF. The rearrangement uses TRBV7-9 and TRBJ1-3; 9 bases map to TRBD1. V shed 5 bases and J 4 bases; nucleotides not matched to a gene: 6. The CDR3 runs to 15 residues. The V gene's germline CDR1 is SEHNR and CDR2 FQNEAQ (reference sequence).